Following are 29 T cell receptor beta chains from one sample sequenced in a study of cytomegalovirus exposure and HLA in healthy donors. Researchers ran the PCR with 60 Vbeta and 13 Jbeta primers. Here immunoSEQ multiplex PCR was the method, and the copy in TCRdb shows in-frame clones only, minus some. The sample comprises around 140,000 clones, 76% of which are singletons, and under 2% rests with the top ten. Source material: PBMCs. These receptors were collected from a female donor in good health and CMV-seropositive.

V gene TRBV18 combines with J gene TRBJ1-1; unclear D gene. Trimming shortened V by 7 bases and J by 1 base, and 10 bases separated the two germline ends. The CDR3 length is 13 residues. Germline CDR1 and CDR2: KGHSH and LQKENI. The CDR3 sequence: CASLRPGNTEAFF. DNA for the CDR3: TGTGCCAGCTTACGCCCGGGGAACACTGAAGCTTTCTTT.

This clone was counted only a few times. The CDR3 DNA sequence: TGTGCCAGCAGCTTAGTCCCCCAGGGGAATTCACCCCTCCACTTT. Amino acids: CASSLVPQGNSPLHF. The V and J genes are TRBV7-6 and TRBJ1-6; D may be TRBD1 (6 bases). Germline V gene sequence: CDR1 SGHVS, CDR2 FNYEAQ. V was pared by 1 base and J by 7 bases, with 11 bases between. CDR3 size: 15 residues.

The gene calls are TRBV2 and TRBJ1-4, with no clear D. The CDR3 contains 14 residues. Germline CDR1 reads SNHLY; CDR2 reads FYNNEI. Trimming took off 0 bases at V and 7 bases at J, with 9 bases between the two ends. CDR3 sequence: CASSEAAESEKLFF. CDR3 nucleotide sequence: TGTGCCAGCAGTGAAGCGGCAGAAAGTGAAAAACTGTTTTTT.

The chain links TRBV10-3 to TRBJ1-5; 8 bases line up with TRBD1. V was clipped by 0 bases and J by 7 bases; unmatched bases: 5. Germline CDR1 and CDR2: ENHRY and SYGVKD. This CDR3 has 15 residues. This CDR3 is CAISESGQGQQPQHF. For the CDR3, the DNA is TGTGCCATCAGTGAGTCCGGACAGGGACAGCAGCCCCAGCATTTT.

The chain recombines TRBV10-3 with TRBJ2-5; D not certain. The J call may be faulty, since TRBJ2-7 better matches the DNA end. This CDR3 is built from 12 residues. CDR1 and CDR2 (germline): ENHRY, SYGVKD. The CDR3 coding sequence is TGTGCCATCAGTGAGTCCGACTACGAGCAGTACTTC. Its protein product is CAISESDYEQYF.

Worth noting for this clone: Germline and junction disagree at one end, which may indicate a read error. The chain combines TRBV4-1 with TRBJ2-6; D possibly corresponds to TRBD1 (5 bases). The germline V gene encodes CDR1 MGHRA and CDR2 YSYEKL. The CDR3 extends over 17 amino acids. This CDR3 is CASRQGQGNSGANVLTF. DNA for the CDR3: TGCGCCAGCAGACAAGGCCAGGGAAACTCTGGGGCCAACGTCCTGACTTTC.

The chain links TRBV7-3 to TRBJ2-2; 12 positions match TRBD2. This CDR3 is built from 16 residues. V lost 2 bases and J lost 6; bases outside the gene matches: 4. CDR1 is SGHTA, CDR2 FQGTGA, per germline. CDR3 protein: CASSLSGLAGSGELFF. The CDR3 DNA reads as TGTGCCAGCAGCTTATCCGGACTAGCGGGATCCGGGGAGCTGTTTTTT.

This clone came up a few times. The rearrangement joins TRBV2 to TRBJ1-4; TRBD1 aligns across 7 bases. The CDR3 is 14 amino acids. CDR1 is SNHLY and CDR2 is FYNNEI in the germline V gene. V shed 7 bases, J shed 4 bases, and the junction held 6 bases outside the gene matches. The chain's CDR3 is CASIQGRDNEKLFF. CDR3 sequence (DNA): TGTGCCAGCATACAGGGGCGAGATAATGAAAAACTGTTTTTT.

The chain couples TRBV7-3 to TRBJ2-3; perhaps TRBD2 as D (5 bases). V gave up 4 bases and J gave up 0 bases, with 5 bases separating them. This CDR3 is built from 13 residues. The V gene's germline CDR1 is SGHTA and CDR2 FQGTGA. The CDR3 bases are TGTGCCAGCAGCTGGACTAGCACAGATACGCAGTATTTT. It is translated as CASSWTSTDTQYF. Based on the CDR3 plus reference TRBV7-3 and TRBJ2-3, the full variable domain is GAGVSQTPSNKVTEKGKYVELRCDPISGHTALYWYRQSLGQGPEFLIYFQGTGAADDSGLPNDRFFAVRPEGSVSTLKIQRTERGDSAVYLCASSWTSTDTQYFGPGTRLTVL.

This clone was observed a few times. The genes are TRBV6-4 and TRBJ1-2, with unresolved D. The CDR3 loop spans 11 amino acids. CDR1 is MRHNA and CDR2 is SNTAGT in the germline V gene. V was pared by 3 bases and J by 8 bases, with 7 bases between. The chain's CDR3 is CASSEAGGYTF. CDR3 DNA sequence: TGTGCCAGCAGTGAAGCGGGGGGCTACACCTTC.

This chain links TRBV11-2 with TRBJ2-1; TRBD2 agrees at 7 bases. The germline V gene encodes CDR1 SGHAT and CDR2 FQNNGV. With V trimmed by 5 bases and J by 0 bases, 7 bases remained unmatched. The CDR3 consists of 16 residues. In nucleotides, the CDR3 is TGTGCCAGCAGCCCCAGCGGGACTTCCTCCTACAATGAGCAGTTCTTC. Translation gives CASSPSGTSSYNEQFF.

V usage is TRBV19 and J usage is TRBJ2-2; D may be TRBD2 (6 bases). Germline-derived CDR1 and CDR2 are LNHDA and SQIVND (reference sequence). This CDR3 has 15 residues. Trimming took 4 bases from V and 4 from J, leaving 13 bases between them. CDR3 in DNA: TGTGCCAGTAGTAAACGAGGGGAGGTCACCGGGGAGCTGTTTTTT. It is translated as CASSKRGEVTGELFF.

The sample holds one count of this clone. The genes are TRBV5-1 and TRBJ1-4, with 8 positions matching TRBD1. Germline V gene sequence: CDR1 SGHRS, CDR2 YFSETQ. This CDR3 comprises 16 residues. After removal of 0 bases from V and 3 bases from J, the junction contained 4 bases not matched to a gene. CDR3 amino acids: CASSLARGRANEKLFF. The DNA for the CDR3 is TGCGCCAGCAGCTTGGCCAGGGGGCGAGCTAATGAAAAACTGTTTTTT.

This clone was counted a few times. The chain couples TRBV5-6 to TRBJ1-3, with D unclear. Germline V lookup: CDR1 SGHDT, CDR2 YYEEEE. The CDR3 has 13 residues. The germline V and J ends were trimmed by 4 bases and 4 bases, with 9 bases remaining between them. This chain's CDR3 is CASSPTWGNTIYF. The CDR3 region has the DNA TGTGCCAGCAGCCCTACTTGGGGAAACACCATATATTTT.

This chain joins TRBV27 and TRBJ2-1; possible D gene TRBD1, 8 bases. The germline gives CDR1 MNHEY, CDR2 SMNVEV (reference sequence). The V end was cut by 5 bases, the J end by 14 bases, with 16 bases between. The CDR3 covers 12 residues. DNA for the CDR3: TGTGCCAGCAGTCTACGACAGGGGAGGGAGTTCTTC. Translated, it gives CASSLRQGREFF.

The J gene is TRBJ2-7, the V gene TRBV30; D may be TRBD1 (5 bases). Germline CDR1 reads GTSNPN; CDR2 reads SVGIG (reference sequence). The CDR3 loop spans 15 amino acids. The germline V and J ends were trimmed by 4 bases and 0 bases, with 16 bases remaining between them. The CDR3 DNA reads TGTGCCTGGACCCAAGGTGGGGCGAGCTCCTACGAGCAGTACTTC. Translated: CAWTQGGASSYEQYF.

The rearrangement links TRBV7-2 to TRBJ2-7; 7 nucleotides agree with TRBD1. The germline V gene has CDR1 SGHTA and CDR2 FQGNSA. The junction had 8 bases not matched to a gene; V was cut back by 5 bases and J by 4 bases. The CDR3 spans 14 residues. The CDR3 bases are TGTGCCAGCAGCCGATCCGGGACAGTTTACGAGCAGTACTTC. Amino acids: CASSRSGTVYEQYF. The whole variable domain, remainder taken from reference TRBV7-2 and TRBJ2-7, is GAGVSQSPSNKVTEKGKDVELRCDPISGHTALYWYRQSLGQGLEFLIYFQGNSAPDKSGLPSDRFSAERTGGSVSTLTIQRTQQEDSAVYLCASSRSGTVYEQYFGPGTRLTVT.

This sequence joins TRBV21-1 and TRBJ1-5; the table's D call TRBD1 went unverified against the DNA. TRBV21-1 is a listed pseudogene. There are 18 residues in the CDR3. CDR3 sequence reads: CASSKGGLRDRPYQPQHF. DNA of the CDR3: TGTGCCAGCAGCAAAGGGGGACTCCGGGACAGACCCTATCAGCCCCAGCATTTT.

This clone has a single count. V and J are TRBV14 and TRBJ2-6; tentatively, D is TRBD1 (5 bases). The CDR3 totals 16 residues. Per germline, CDR1 SGHDN and CDR2 FVKESK. The V gene lost 4 bases and the J gene lost 0 bases, with 10 bases spanning the gap. The CDR3 nucleotides read TGTGCCAGCAGCCGCCTTACAGGCTCTGGGGCCAACGTCCTGACTTTC. Its translation: CASSRLTGSGANVLTF.

This clone has a handful of counts. The V call is TRBV29-1, the J call TRBJ2-7, with TRBD1 matching 8 bases. The CDR3 extends over 15 amino acids. The junction had 12 bases not matched to a gene; V was cut back by 7 bases and J by 1 base. Germline loops: CDR1 SQVTM, CDR2 ANQGSEA. CDR3 nucleotides: TGCAGCGCCCGGGGAGAGACAGGGGAGTCCTACGAGCAGTACTTC. The encoded protein is CSARGETGESYEQYF.

This chain connects TRBV6-5 to TRBJ2-7, with D possibly TRBD1 on 6 matching bases. The end of the DNA is better explained by TRBJ2-1, so the J call may be wrong. Germline V CDR1 and CDR2: MNHEY, SVGAGI. CDR3 size: 13 residues. CDR3 nucleotide sequence: TGTGCCAGCAGTTGGGACAACTACAATGAGCAGTTCTTC. Protein: CASSWDNYNEQFF.

The chain employs TRBV5-4 and TRBJ1-3; D is ambiguous. The CDR3 totals 13 residues. The V and J ends lost 4 bases and 7 bases respectively, with 12 bases between them. From germline, CDR1 is SGHNT and CDR2 YYREEE (reference sequence). The CDR3 DNA is TGTGCCAGCAGCCAAACCCAGGTCAACACCATATATTTT. This codes for CASSQTQVNTIYF.

The gene calls are TRBV7-2 and TRBJ1-3, with TRBD1 matching 11 bases. Trimming at V came to 4 bases and at J to 1 base, leaving 3 bases not matched to a gene. This CDR3 comprises 16 residues. From germline, CDR1 is SGHTA and CDR2 FQGNSA. This chain's CDR3 is CASSSDRGLSGNTIYF. DNA for the CDR3: TGTGCCAGCAGCTCGGACAGGGGGCTTTCTGGAAACACCATATATTTT.

As to this clone: This specimen includes other DNA sequences encoding the same CDR3. As DNA, the CDR3 is TGCGCCAGCAGCCCGTACGGGACAGCCAACTCCTACGAGCAGTACTTC. This encodes CASSPYGTANSYEQYF. The chain couples TRBV5-1 to TRBJ2-7; 7 bases align to TRBD1. The CDR3 extends over 16 amino acids. CDR1 is SGHRS and CDR2 is YFSETQ in the germline V gene. With 4 bases clipped from V and 0 bases from J, the junction kept 10 bases outside the gene matches.

V and J are TRBV6-4 and TRBJ1-2; TRBD1 matches at 7 bases. Trimming at V came to 5 bases and at J to 2 bases, leaving 2 bases not matched to a gene. CDR1 is MRHNA, CDR2 SNTAGT, per germline. This CDR3 has 13 residues. CDR3 protein: CASSLQGNYGYTF. The CDR3 DNA reads TGTGCCAGCAGTTTACAGGGGAACTATGGCTACACCTTC.

The chain links TRBV5-1 to TRBJ2-1; 7 nucleotides agree with TRBD2. Germline values: CDR1 SGHRS, CDR2 YFSETQ. V was pared by 2 bases and J by 1 base, with 0 bases of the junction left unmatched. The CDR3 extends over 14 amino acids. The CDR3 here is CASSLAGSYNEQFF. For the CDR3, the DNA is TGCGCCAGCAGCTTAGCGGGATCCTACAATGAGCAGTTCTTC.

The genes are TRBV9 and TRBJ2-3; possibly TRBD2 for D (7 bases). Trimming stripped 0 bases from V and 1 base from J, with 12 bases between. The CDR3 consists of 16 residues. Germline V gene lookup returns CDR1 SGDLS and CDR2 YYNGEE. CDR3 bases: TGTGCCAGCAGCGTAGGCCCGGGGGGCGGCACAGATACGCAGTATTTT. Its translation is CASSVGPGGGTDTQYF.

This clone was picked up a small number of times. DNA of the CDR3: TGTGCCAGCAGTTTACCACCGGGACAGGGCAGGGGAAAACTGTTTTTT. Its translation is CASSLPPGQGRGKLFF. This sequence joins TRBV6-5 and TRBJ1-4; 9 bases are a match to TRBD1. This CDR3 is built from 16 residues. Germline assignment: CDR1 MNHEY and CDR2 SVGAGI. Germline trimming cut 4 bases from V and 10 bases from J; bases unmatched to any gene: 13.

This chain joins TRBV29-1 and TRBJ2-5; 12 nucleotides match TRBD2. There are 14 residues in the CDR3. The germline CDR1 and CDR2 sequences are SQVTM and ANQGSEA. Trimming took 4 bases from V and 5 from J; bases not matched to a gene: 5. CDR3 bases: TGCAGCGTTGTCCTAGCGGGGGGGGGTGAGACCCAGTACTTC. This sequence encodes CSVVLAGGGETQYF.